Sequencing of this T cell receptor beta chain was carried out in a study of blood T cells in healthy people across ages. Through a sample-barcoded 5' primer and a J-beta primer mix, a second PCR was run for roughly 6 to 11 cycles. TCRdb analysed the 5' RACE reads with MiXCR anew, one entry per CDR3 protein. Counted here are fewer than 2,000,000 distinct CDR3 sequences, about two fifths occurring once; the ten biggest clones make up 23%. CDR1 and CDR2 (germline): MDHEN, SYDVKM. The CDR3 sequence is 16 residues long. Trimming stripped 5 bases from V and 7 bases from J, with 22 bases between. This clonotype appeared a few times.

This clonotype originated in a human donor in good health. The genes are TRBV28 and TRBJ2-3; D is possibly TRBD2 (7 bases). The sequenced sample consisted of blood. The CDR3: CASSPISGGGGNTQYF. The CDR3, as DNA: TGTGCCAGCAGTCCGATTAGCGGAGGGGGGGGGAATACGCAGTATTTT.